This paragraph reports one T cell receptor beta chain. The record originates from a study of T cell changes during pregnancy in multiple sclerosis. TCRdb's table, derived via immunoSEQ multiplex PCR, lists solely in-frame clones and lacks some. The data contain approximately 31,000 clones, roughly 91% of them seen just once; the ten biggest clones take up 0.41%. V shed 3 bases and J shed 0 bases, with 11 bases lying between them. The CDR3 covers 15 residues. The germline CDR1 and CDR2 sequences are MGHRA and YSYEKL. The rearrangement joins TRBV4-1 to TRBJ1-2; D is ambiguous. The TCR was taken from a female donor with multiple sclerosis, enrolled in a pregnancy study. Sequencing used CD4+ T cells from peripheral blood mononuclear cells, obtained in the second trimester of pregnancy. The CDR3 coding sequence is TGCGCCAGCAGCCATCTCGGTAGAACTAACTATGGCTACACCTTC. Amino acids: CASSHLGRTNYGYTF.